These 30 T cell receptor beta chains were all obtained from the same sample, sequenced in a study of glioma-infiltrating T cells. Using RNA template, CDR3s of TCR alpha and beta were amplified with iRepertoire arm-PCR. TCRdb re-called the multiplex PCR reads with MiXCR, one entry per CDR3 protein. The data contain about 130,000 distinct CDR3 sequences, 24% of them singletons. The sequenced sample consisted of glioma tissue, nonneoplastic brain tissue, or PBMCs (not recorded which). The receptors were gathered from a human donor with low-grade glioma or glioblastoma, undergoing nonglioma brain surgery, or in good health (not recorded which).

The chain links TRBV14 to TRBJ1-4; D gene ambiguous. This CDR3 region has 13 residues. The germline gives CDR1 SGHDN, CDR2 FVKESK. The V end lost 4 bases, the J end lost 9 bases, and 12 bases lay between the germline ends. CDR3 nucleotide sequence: TGTGCCAGCAGCCGAAATAGGCTTAAAAAACTGTTTTTT. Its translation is CASSRNRLKKLFF.

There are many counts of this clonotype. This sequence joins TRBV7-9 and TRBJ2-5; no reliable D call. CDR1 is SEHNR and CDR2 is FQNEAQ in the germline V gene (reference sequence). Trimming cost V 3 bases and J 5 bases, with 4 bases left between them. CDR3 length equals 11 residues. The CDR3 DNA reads TGTGCCAGCAGCTTGGTGGAGACCCAGTACTTC. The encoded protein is CASSLVETQYF.

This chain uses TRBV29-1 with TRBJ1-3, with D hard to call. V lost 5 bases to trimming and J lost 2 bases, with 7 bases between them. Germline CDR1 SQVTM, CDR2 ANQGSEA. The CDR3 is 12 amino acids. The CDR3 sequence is CSVISPGNTIYF. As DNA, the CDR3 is TGCAGCGTTATAAGTCCTGGAAACACCATATATTTT.

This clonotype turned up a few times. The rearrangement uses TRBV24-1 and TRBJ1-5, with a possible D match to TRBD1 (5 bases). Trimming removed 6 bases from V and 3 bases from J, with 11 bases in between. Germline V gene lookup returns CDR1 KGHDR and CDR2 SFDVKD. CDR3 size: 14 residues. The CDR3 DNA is TGTGCCACCAGTTCAGGGCAAGTCAATCAGCCCCAGCATTTT. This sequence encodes CATSSGQVNQPQHF.

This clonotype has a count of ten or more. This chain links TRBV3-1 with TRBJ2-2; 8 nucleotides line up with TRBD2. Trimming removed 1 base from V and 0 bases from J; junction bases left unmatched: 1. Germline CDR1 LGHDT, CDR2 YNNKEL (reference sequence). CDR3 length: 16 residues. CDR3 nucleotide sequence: TGTGCCAGCAGCCAAGTTAGCGGGACGAACACCGGGGAGCTGTTTTTT. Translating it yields CASSQVSGTNTGELFF.

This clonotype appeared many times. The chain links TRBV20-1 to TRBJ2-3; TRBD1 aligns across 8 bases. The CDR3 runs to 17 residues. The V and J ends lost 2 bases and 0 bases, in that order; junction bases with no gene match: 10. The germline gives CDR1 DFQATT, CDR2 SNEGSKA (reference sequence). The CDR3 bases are TGCAGTGCTAGATTTAGTTGGGACAGGTGGAGCACAGATACGCAGTATTTT. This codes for CSARFSWDRWSTDTQYF.

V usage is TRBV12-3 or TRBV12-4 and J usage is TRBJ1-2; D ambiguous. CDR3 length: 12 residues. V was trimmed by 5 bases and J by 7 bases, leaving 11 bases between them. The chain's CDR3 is CASSDRLAGYTF. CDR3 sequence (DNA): TGTGCCAGCAGTGACCGGTTGGCTGGCTACACCTTC.

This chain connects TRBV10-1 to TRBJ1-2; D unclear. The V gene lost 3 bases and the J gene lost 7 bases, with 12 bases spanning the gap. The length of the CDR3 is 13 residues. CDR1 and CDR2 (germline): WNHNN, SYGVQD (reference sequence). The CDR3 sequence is CASSDPIVVGYTF. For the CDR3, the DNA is TGCGCCAGCAGTGACCCCATAGTGGTTGGCTACACCTTC.

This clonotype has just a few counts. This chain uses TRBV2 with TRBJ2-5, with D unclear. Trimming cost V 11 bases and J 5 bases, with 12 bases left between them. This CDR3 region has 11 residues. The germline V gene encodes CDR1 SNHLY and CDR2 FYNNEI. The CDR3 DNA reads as TGTGCCCGCGCCGCACGGGAGACCCAGTACTTC. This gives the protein CARAARETQYF.

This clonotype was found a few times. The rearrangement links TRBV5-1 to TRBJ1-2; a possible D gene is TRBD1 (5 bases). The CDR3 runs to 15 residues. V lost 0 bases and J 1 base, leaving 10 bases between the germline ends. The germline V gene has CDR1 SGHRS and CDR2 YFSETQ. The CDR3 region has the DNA TGCGCCAGCAGCTTGGTCGGGGGGGATAACTATGGCTACACCTTC. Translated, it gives CASSLVGGDNYGYTF.

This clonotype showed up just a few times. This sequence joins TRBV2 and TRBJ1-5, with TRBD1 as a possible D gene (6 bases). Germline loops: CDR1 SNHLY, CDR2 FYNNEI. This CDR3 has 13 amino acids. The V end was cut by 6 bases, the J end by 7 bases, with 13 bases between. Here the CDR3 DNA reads TGTGCCAGCAGACGACAGGAGGAACAGCCCCAGCATTTT. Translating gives CASRRQEEQPQHF.

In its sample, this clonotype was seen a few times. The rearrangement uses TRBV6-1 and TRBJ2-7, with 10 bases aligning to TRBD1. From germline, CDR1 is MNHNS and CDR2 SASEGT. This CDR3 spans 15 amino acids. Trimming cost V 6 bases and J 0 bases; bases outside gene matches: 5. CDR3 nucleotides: TGTGCCAGCAGGAGGAGGACAGGGGGCTCCTACGAGCAGTACGTC. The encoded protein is CASRRRTGGSYEQYV.

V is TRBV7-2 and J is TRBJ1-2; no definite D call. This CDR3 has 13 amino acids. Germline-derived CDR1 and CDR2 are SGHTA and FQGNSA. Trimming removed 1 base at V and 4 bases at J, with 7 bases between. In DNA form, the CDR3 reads TGTGCCAGCAGCTTAGGCACCTTCTATGGCTACACCTTC. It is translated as CASSLGTFYGYTF.

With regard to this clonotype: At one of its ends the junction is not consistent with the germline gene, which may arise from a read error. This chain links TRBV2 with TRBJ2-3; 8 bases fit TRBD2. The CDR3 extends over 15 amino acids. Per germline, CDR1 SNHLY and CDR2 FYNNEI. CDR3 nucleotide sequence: TGTGCCAGCAGAGTAGCGGGGCCACTCACAGATGCGCAGTATTTT. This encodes CASRVAGPLTDAQYF.

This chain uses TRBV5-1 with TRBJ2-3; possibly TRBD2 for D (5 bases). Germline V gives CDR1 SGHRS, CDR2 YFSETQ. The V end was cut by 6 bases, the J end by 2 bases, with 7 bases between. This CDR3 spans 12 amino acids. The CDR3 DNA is TGCGCCAGCAACGGGGACACAGATACGCAGTATTTT. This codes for CASNGDTDTQYF. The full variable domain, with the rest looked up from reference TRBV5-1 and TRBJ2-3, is KAGVTQTPRYLIKTRGQQVTLSCSPISGHRSVSWYQQTPGQGLQFLFEYFSETQRNKGNFPGRFSGRQFSNSRSEMNVSTLELGDSALYLCASNGDTDTQYFGPGTRLTVL.

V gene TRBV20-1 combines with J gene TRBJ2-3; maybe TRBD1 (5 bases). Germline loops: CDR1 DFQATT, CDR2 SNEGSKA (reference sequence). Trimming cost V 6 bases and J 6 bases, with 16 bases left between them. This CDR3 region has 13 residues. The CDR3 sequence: CSASTRGEDTQYF. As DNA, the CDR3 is TGCAGTGCCAGTACAAGGGGCGAGGATACGCAGTATTTT.

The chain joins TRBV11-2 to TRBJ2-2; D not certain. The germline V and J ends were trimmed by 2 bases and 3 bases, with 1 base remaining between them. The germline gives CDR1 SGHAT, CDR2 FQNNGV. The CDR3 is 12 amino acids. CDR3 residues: CASSLHTGELFF. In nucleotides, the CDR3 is TGTGCCAGCAGCTTACACACCGGGGAGCTGTTTTTT. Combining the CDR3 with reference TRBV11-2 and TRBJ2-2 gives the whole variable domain EAGVAQSPRYKIIEKRQSVAFWCNPISGHATLYWYQQILGQGPKLLIQFQNNGVVDDSQLPKDRFSAERLKGVDSTLKIQPAKLEDSAVYLCASSLHTGELFFGEGSRLTVL.

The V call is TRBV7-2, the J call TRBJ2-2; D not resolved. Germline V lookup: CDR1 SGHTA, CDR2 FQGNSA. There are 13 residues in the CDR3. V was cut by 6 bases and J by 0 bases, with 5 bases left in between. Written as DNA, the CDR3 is TGTGCCAGCAGACCGCCGAACACCGGGGAGCTGTTTTTT. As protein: CASRPPNTGELFF. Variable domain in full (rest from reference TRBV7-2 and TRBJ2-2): GAGVSQSPSNKVTEKGKDVELRCDPISGHTALYWYRQSLGQGLEFLIYFQGNSAPDKSGLPSDRFSAERTGGSVSTLTIQRTQQEDSAVYLCASRPPNTGELFFGEGSRLTVL.

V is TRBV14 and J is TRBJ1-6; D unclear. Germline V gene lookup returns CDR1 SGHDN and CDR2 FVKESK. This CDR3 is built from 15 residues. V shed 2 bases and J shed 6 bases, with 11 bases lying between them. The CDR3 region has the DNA TGTGCCAGCAGCCAAAACCGACTTGGTAATTCACCCCTCCACTTT. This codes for CASSQNRLGNSPLHF. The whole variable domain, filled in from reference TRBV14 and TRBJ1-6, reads EAGVTQFPSHSVIEKGQTVTLRCDPISGHDNLYWYRRVMGKEIKFLLHFVKESKQDESGMPNNRFLAERTGGTYSTLKVQPAELEDSGVYFCASSQNRLGNSPLHFGNGTRLTVT.

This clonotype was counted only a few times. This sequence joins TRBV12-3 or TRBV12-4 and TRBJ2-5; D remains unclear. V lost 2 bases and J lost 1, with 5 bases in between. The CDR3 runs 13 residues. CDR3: CASSLRAQETQYF. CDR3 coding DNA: TGTGCCAGCAGTTTAAGAGCCCAAGAGACCCAGTACTTC.

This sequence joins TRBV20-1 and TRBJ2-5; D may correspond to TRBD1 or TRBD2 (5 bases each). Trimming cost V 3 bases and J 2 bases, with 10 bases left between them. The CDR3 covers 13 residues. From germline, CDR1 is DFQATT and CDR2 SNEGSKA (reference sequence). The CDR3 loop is CSASQGAQETQYF. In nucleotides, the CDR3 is TGCAGTGCTAGCCAGGGAGCTCAAGAGACCCAGTACTTC.

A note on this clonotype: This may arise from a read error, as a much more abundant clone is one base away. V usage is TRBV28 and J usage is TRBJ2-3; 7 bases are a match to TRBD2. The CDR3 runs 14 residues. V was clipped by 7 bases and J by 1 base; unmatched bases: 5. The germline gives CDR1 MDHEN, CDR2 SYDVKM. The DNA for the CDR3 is TGTGCCAGCAAAGAAGCGGGGTGCACAGATACGCAGTATTTT. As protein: CASKEAGCTDTQYF.

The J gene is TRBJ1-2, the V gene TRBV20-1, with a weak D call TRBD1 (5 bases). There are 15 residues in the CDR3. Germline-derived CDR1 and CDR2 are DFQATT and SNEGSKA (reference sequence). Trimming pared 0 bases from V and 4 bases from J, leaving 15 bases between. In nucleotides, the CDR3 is TGCAGTGCTAGAGATGTGGGGCGAGGAAGCTATGGCTACACCTTC. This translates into CSARDVGRGSYGYTF.

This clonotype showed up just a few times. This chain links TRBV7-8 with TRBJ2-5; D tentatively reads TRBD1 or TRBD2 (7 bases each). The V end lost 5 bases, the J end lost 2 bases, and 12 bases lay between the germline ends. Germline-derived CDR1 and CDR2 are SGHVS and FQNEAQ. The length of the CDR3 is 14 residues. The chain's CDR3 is CASSGQGGQETQYF. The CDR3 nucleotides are TGTGCCAGCAGCGGGCAGGGGGGGCAAGAGACCCAGTACTTC.

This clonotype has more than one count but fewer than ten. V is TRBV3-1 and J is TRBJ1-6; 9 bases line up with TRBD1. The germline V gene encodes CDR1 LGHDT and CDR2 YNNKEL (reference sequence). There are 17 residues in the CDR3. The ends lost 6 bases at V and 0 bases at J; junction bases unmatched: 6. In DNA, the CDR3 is TGTGCCAGCAGTCGAACAGGGGGCAGCTCCTATAATTCACCCCTCCACTTT. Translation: CASSRTGGSSYNSPLHF. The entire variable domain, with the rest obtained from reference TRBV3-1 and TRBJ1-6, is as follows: DTAVSQTPKYLVTQMGNDKSIKCEQNLGHDTMYWYKQDSKKFLKIMFSYNNKELIINETVPNRFSPKSPDKAHLNLHINSLELGDSAVYFCASSRTGGSSYNSPLHFGNGTRLTVT.

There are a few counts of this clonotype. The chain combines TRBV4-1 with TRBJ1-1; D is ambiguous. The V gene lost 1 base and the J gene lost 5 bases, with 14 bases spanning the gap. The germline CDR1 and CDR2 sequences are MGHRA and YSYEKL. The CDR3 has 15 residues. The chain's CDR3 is CASSQVRERSTEAFF. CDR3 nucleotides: TGCGCCAGCAGCCAAGTGAGAGAGAGAAGTACTGAAGCTTTCTTT.

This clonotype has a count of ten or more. CDR3 region: CASSYQYNEQFF. In DNA, the CDR3 is TGTGCCAGCAGTTATCAATACAATGAGCAGTTCTTC. V is TRBV6-2 or TRBV6-3 and J is TRBJ2-1; D remains ambiguous. Per the germline V gene, CDR1 is MNHEY and CDR2 is SVGEGT. The CDR3 contains 12 residues. Trimming took off 3 bases at V and 4 bases at J, with 4 bases between the two ends.

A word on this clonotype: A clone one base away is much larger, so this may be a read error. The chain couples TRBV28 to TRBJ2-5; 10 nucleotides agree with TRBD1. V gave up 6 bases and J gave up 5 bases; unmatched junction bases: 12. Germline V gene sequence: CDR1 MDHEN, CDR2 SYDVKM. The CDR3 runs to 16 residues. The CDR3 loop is CASSSPGQGTRETQYF. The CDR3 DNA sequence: TGTGCCAGCAGCTCCCCGGGACAGGGGACGCGGGAGACCCAGTACTTC.

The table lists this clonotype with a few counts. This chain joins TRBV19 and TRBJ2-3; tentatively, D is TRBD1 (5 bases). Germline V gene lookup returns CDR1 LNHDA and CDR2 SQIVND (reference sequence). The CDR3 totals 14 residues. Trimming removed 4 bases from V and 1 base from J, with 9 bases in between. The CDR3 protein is CASSRQSRTDTQYF. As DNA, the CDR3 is TGTGCCAGTAGTAGACAGTCGCGCACAGATACGCAGTATTTT.

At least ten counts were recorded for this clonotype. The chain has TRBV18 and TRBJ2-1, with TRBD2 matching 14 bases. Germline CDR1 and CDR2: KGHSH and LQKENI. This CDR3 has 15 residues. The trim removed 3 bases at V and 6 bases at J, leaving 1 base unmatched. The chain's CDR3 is CASSPTSGGANEQFF. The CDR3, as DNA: TGTGCCAGCTCACCGACTAGCGGGGGGGCCAATGAGCAGTTCTTC.